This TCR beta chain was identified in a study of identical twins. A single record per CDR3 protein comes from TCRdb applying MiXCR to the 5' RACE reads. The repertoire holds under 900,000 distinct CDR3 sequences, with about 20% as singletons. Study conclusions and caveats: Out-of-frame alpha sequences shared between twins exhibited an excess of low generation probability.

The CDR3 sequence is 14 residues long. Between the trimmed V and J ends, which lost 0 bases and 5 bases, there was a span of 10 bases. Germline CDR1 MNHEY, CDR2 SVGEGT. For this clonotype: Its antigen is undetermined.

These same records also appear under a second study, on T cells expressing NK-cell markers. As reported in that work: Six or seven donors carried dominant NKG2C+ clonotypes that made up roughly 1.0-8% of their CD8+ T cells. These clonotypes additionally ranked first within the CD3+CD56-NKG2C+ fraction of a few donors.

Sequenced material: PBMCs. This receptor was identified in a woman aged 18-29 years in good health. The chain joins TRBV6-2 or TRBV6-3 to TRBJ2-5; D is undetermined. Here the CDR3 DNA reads TGTGCCAGCAGTTACTCTAGAACGGCGGAGACCCAGTACTTC. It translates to CASSYSRTAETQYF.